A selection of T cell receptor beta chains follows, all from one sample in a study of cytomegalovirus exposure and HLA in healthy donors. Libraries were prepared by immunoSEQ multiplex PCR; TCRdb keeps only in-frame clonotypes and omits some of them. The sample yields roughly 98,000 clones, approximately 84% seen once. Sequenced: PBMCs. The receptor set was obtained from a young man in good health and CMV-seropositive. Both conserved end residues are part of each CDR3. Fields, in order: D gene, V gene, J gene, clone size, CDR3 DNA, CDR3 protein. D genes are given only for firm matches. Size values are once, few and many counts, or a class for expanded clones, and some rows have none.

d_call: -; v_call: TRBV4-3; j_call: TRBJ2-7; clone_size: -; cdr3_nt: TGCGCCAGCAGCCAAGATGGCATCTACGAGCAGTACTTC; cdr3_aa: CASSQDGIYEQYF
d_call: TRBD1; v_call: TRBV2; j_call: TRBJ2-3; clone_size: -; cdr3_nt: TGTGCCAGCAGTGATTGGGACAGGGGTTCAGATACGCAGTATTTT; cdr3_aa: CASSDWDRGSDTQYF
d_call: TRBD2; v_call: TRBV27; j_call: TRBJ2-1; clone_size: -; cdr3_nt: TGTGCCAGCAGCTCCCCGTTGCGGGGGGCCCCCTACAATGAGCAGTTCTTC; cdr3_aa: CASSSPLRGAPYNEQFF
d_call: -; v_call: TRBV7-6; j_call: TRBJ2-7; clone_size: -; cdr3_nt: TGTGCCAGCAGCTTAGTGTATCAGGGGGGATCCTACGAGCAGTACTTC; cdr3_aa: CASSLVYQGGSYEQYF
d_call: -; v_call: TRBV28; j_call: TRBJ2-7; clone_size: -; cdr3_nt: TGTGCCAGCAGTTACTTTGACGGAGCAGGGTTCCACGAGCAGTACTTC; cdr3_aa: CASSYFDGAGFHEQYF
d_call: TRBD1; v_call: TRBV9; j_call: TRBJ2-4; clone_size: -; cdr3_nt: TGTGCCAGCAGCGGGCGACAGGGTGACATTCAGTACTTC; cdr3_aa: CASSGRQGDIQYF
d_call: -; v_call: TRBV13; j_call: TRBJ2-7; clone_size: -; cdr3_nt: TGTGCCAGCAGCTTATTAACGGGGAAACCCCCCTACGAGCAGTACTTC; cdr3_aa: CASSLLTGKPPYEQYF
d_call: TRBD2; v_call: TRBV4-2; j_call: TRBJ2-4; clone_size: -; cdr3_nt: TGTGCCAGCAGCCAACACGGGACTAGCGGGAGTCGGGCCAAAAACATTCAGTACTTC; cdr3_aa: CASSQHGTSGSRAKNIQYF
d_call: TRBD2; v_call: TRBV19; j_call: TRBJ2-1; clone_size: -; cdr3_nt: TGTGCCAGTGCGACTAGCGGGATAGGCAATGAGCAGTTCTTC; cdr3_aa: CASATSGIGNEQFF
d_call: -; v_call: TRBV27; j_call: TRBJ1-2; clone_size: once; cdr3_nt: TGTGCCAGCAGTTTATCGGTCGGCTATGGCTACACCTTC; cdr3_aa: CASSLSVGYGYTF
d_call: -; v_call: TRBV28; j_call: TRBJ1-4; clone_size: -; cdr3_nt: TGTGCCACACTAGACAGGAATAATGAAAAACTGTTTTTT; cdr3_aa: CATLDRNNEKLFF
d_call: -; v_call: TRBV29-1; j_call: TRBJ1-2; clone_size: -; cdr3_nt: TGCAGCGTTGAAGCAGAAAGCTATGGCTACACCTTC; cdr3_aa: CSVEAESYGYTF
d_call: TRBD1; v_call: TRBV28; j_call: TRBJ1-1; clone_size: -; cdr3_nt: TGTGCCAGCAGCCTGACAGGGACGGCTGAAGCTTTCTTT; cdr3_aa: CASSLTGTAEAFF
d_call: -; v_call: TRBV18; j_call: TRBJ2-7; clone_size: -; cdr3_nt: TGTGCCAGCTCACCGTACAGCTACGAGCAGTACTTC; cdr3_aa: CASSPYSYEQYF
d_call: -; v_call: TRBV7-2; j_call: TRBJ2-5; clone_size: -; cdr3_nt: TGTGCCAGCAGCTTAACGTCTATTGGGACCCAGTACTTC; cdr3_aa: CASSLTSIGTQYF
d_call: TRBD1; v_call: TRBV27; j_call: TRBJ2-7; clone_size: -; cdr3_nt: TGTGCCAGCAGGAACAGGGGATTCGAGCAGTACTTC; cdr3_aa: CASRNRGFEQYF
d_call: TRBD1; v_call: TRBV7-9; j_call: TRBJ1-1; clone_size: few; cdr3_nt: TGTGCCAGCAGCCTGAGGACAGGGACTGAAGCTTTCTTT; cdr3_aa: CASSLRTGTEAFF
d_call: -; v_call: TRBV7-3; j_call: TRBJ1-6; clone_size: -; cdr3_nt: TGTGCCAGCAGCTTAGACTCTAATTCACCCCTCCACTTT; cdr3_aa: CASSLDSNSPLHF
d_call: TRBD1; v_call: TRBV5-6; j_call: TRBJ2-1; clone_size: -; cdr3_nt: TGTGCCAGCAGCTCTCAGGGGGCAGGGGAGCAGTTCTTC; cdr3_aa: CASSSQGAGEQFF
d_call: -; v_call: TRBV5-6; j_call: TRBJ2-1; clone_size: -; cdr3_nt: TGTGCCAGTGAAGCGTATTCCTACAATGAGCAGTTCTTC; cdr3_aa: CASEAYSYNEQFF
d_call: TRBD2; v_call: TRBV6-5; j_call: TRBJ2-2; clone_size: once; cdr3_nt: TGTGCCAGCAAGGGAGCGGGAGTCAGAGGGGAGCTGTTTTTT; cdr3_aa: CASKGAGVRGELFF
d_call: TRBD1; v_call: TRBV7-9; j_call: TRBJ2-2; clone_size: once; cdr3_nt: TGTGCCAGCAGCCCTAGGACAGGGACCGGGGAGCTGTTTTTT; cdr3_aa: CASSPRTGTGELFF
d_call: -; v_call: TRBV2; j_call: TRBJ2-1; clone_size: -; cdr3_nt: TGTGCCAGTAGAGCGGAGTTTGCCTACAATGAGCAGTTCTTC; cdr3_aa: CASRAEFAYNEQFF
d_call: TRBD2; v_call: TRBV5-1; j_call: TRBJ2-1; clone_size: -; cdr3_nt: TGCGCCAGCAGCTTGGGAAATAGCGGGAGGGCCTCCTACAATGAGCAGTTCTTC; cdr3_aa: CASSLGNSGRASYNEQFF
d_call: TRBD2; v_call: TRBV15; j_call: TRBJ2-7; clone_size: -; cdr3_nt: TGTGCCACTTCATATGGGACTAGCGGGAGAAGAATAGGCTACGAGCAGTACTTC; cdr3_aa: CATSYGTSGRRIGYEQYF
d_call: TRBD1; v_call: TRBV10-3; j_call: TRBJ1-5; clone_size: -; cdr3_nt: TGTGCCATCAGTGACGGACAGGCGAGCAATCAGCCCCAGCATTTT; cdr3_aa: CAISDGQASNQPQHF
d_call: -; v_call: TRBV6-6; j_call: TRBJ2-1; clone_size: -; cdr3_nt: TGTGCCAGCAGTTCCGGGACTTCACCTTACAATGAGCAGTTCTTC; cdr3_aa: CASSSGTSPYNEQFF
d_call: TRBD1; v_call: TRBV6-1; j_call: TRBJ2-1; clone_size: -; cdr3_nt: TGTGCCAGCAATGGACAGGGCTCCTACAATGAGCAGTTCTTC; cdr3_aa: CASNGQGSYNEQFF
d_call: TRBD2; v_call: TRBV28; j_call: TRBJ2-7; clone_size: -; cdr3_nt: TGTGCCAGCAGCTTGGCGGGAGGGTCTCCCCCTTTTTCCTACGAGCAGTACTTC; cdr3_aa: CASSLAGGSPPFSYEQYF
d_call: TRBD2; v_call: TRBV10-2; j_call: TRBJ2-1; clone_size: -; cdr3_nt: TGCGCCAGCAGTGAGTCGTCCGGGGGAGGGCTATACAATGAGCAGTTCTTC; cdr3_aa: CASSESSGGGLYNEQFF
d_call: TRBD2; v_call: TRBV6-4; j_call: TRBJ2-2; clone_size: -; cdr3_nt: TGTGCCAGCGAGACTAGCGCGAACACCGGGGAGCTGTTTTTT; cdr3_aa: CASETSANTGELFF
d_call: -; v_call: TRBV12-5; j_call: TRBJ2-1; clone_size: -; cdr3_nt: TGTGCTAGTGGTCCCGGCAATGAGCAGTTCTTC; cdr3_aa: CASGPGNEQFF
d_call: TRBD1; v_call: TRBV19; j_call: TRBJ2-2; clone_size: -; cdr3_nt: TGTGCCAGTAGTATAGCACCAGGGACAGTGAACACCGGGGAGCTGTTTTTT; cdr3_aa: CASSIAPGTVNTGELFF
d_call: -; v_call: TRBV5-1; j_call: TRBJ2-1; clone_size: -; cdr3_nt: TGCGCCAGCAGCCTACTAGGGGGTCTCAATGAGCAGTTCTTC; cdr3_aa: CASSLLGGLNEQFF
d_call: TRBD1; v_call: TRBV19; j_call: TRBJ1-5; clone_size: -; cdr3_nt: TGTGCCAGTAGTATAGGACAGGGCCTCAATCAGCCCCAGCATTTT; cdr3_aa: CASSIGQGLNQPQHF
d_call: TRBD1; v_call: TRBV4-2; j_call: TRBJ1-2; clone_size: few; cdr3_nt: TGTGCCAGCAGCCAAGGGACAGGGGAGACCTATGGCTACACCTTC; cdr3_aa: CASSQGTGETYGYTF
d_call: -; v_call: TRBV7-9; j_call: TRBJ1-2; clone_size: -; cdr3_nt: TGTGCCAGCAGCTTAGTTCAGCTCCACACGCGGGGCTACACCTTC; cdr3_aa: CASSLVQLHTRGYTF
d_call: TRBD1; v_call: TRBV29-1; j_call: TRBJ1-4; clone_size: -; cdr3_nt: TGCAGCGGACAGGGGGGGAATGAAAAACTGTTTTTT; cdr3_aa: CSGQGGNEKLFF
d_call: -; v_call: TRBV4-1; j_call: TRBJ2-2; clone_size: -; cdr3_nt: TGCGCCAGCAGCCAAGACAATACAGGGAGTAGGAGCGGGGAGCTGTTTTTT; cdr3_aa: CASSQDNTGSRSGELFF